Listed below are T cell receptor beta chains from one sample, sequenced in a study of long-term antiretroviral therapy in people with HIV. Profiling relied on immunoSEQ multiplex PCR, and the TCRdb table lists in-frame clones only, not all of them. The table records approximately 39,000 clones, around 80% of them present only once. Sequences were derived from unsorted PBMCs, sampled 1.5 years after starting antiretroviral therapy. The source of these receptors is a man in his late teens or twenties with HIV. Each CDR3 is given with its conserved first and last residue.

j_gene: TRBJ2-1; v_gene: TRBV5-1; CDR3aa: CASSPQTERNEQFF
j_gene: TRBJ2-1; v_gene: TRBV6-4; CDR3aa: CASSETSGYNEQFF
j_gene: TRBJ1-2; v_gene: TRBV14; CDR3aa: CASSPGGTGPLGGYGYTF
j_gene: TRBJ2-3; v_gene: TRBV6-1; CDR3aa: CASSGGVGTGISTDTQYF
j_gene: TRBJ2-1; v_gene: TRBV19; CDR3aa: CASSLLGFTNEQFF
j_gene: TRBJ2-1; v_gene: TRBV28; CDR3aa: CASSPLGSEDEQFF
j_gene: TRBJ2-7; v_gene: TRBV5-4; CDR3aa: CASSLAGASSYEQYF
j_gene: TRBJ2-7; v_gene: TRBV19; CDR3aa: CASSQQIRGYEQYF
j_gene: TRBJ2-7; v_gene: TRBV11-2; CDR3aa: CASRRTSVSYEQYF
j_gene: TRBJ2-3; v_gene: TRBV9; CDR3aa: CASSVAAGGLGDTQYF
j_gene: TRBJ2-1; v_gene: TRBV19; CDR3aa: CASSTTDSSGRDNEQFF
j_gene: TRBJ2-1; v_gene: TRBV19; CDR3aa: CASNWGGALYNEQFF
j_gene: TRBJ2-5; v_gene: TRBV7-2; CDR3aa: CASSLSGGTETQYF
j_gene: TRBJ1-1; v_gene: TRBV5-1; CDR3aa: CASSSTGYMNTEAFF
j_gene: TRBJ2-7; v_gene: TRBV5-1; CDR3aa: CASSLGIGTGFYEQYF
j_gene: TRBJ2-7; v_gene: TRBV6-6; CDR3aa: CASRPGASGSYEQYF
j_gene: TRBJ2-2; v_gene: TRBV11-3; CDR3aa: CASSLAAGELFF
j_gene: TRBJ2-2; v_gene: TRBV19; CDR3aa: CASSKVDRVGELFF
j_gene: TRBJ2-1; v_gene: TRBV7-9; CDR3aa: CASSLTRENEQFF
j_gene: TRBJ2-1; v_gene: TRBV11-3; CDR3aa: CASSLDPKGYNEQFF
j_gene: TRBJ2-1; v_gene: TRBV10-3; CDR3aa: CAISASTGSYNEQFF
j_gene: TRBJ1-3; v_gene: TRBV15; CDR3aa: CATSTGTAGNTIYF
j_gene: TRBJ2-1; v_gene: TRBV4-3; CDR3aa: CASSQVSGSSYNEQFF
j_gene: TRBJ1-5; v_gene: TRBV7-8; CDR3aa: CASSPLRSSNQPQHF
j_gene: TRBJ2-2; v_gene: TRBV7-9; CDR3aa: CASSLVGSTGELFF
j_gene: TRBJ2-5; v_gene: TRBV25-1; CDR3aa: CASSERGHQETQYF
j_gene: TRBJ2-1; v_gene: TRBV7-2; CDR3aa: CASSPGGGTNEQFF
j_gene: TRBJ2-1; v_gene: TRBV10-3; CDR3aa: CAISLAEYNEQFF
j_gene: TRBJ2-7; v_gene: TRBV6-1; CDR3aa: CASADTIYEQYF
j_gene: TRBJ2-1; v_gene: TRBV29-1; CDR3aa: CSVEGNEQFF
j_gene: TRBJ2-1; v_gene: TRBV6-5; CDR3aa: CASSYGTSGYEQFF
j_gene: TRBJ1-5; v_gene: TRBV2; CDR3aa: CASSGSYQPQHF
j_gene: TRBJ1-1; v_gene: TRBV6-5; CDR3aa: CASSSPGWSTEAFF
j_gene: TRBJ2-7; v_gene: TRBV6-1; CDR3aa: CASTPRGGTGEQYF
j_gene: TRBJ2-3; v_gene: TRBV5-4; CDR3aa: CASSFGLAGEIDTQYF
j_gene: TRBJ2-1; v_gene: TRBV7-2; CDR3aa: CASSSMTGINEQFF
j_gene: TRBJ1-1; v_gene: TRBV28; CDR3aa: CATHSNMNTEAFF
j_gene: TRBJ2-7; v_gene: TRBV9; CDR3aa: CASSVGQNIEQYF
j_gene: TRBJ2-2; v_gene: TRBV4-3; CDR3aa: CASSQDSGPGELFF
j_gene: TRBJ2-2; v_gene: TRBV19; CDR3aa: CASTVLWESNTGELFF
j_gene: TRBJ2-5; v_gene: TRBV7-9; CDR3aa: CASSSSRETQYF
j_gene: TRBJ1-1; v_gene: TRBV28; CDR3aa: CASSVTGLNTEAFF
j_gene: TRBJ2-7; v_gene: TRBV5-1; CDR3aa: CASSLGGAGNVYEQYF
j_gene: TRBJ2-1; v_gene: TRBV5-1; CDR3aa: CASSQTSGDEQFF
j_gene: TRBJ1-3; v_gene: TRBV15; CDR3aa: CATSRDQGPEAGNTIYF